The clone carrying this TCR beta chain was detected ten times or more. The data derive from a study of regulatory T cells in long-lasting Graves disease. Noted time point: persistent/refractory GD, antithyroid drugs over 5 years with positive TRAb. The TCR library was made from RNA that had been extracted from PBMCs in TRIzol. Staff took approximately 10 milliliters of peripheral blood and put it into EDTA tubes. Trimming stripped 7 bases from V and 3 bases from J, with 12 bases between. This CDR3 has 13 residues. CDR1 and CDR2 from the germline V gene are MNHEY and SMNVEV (reference sequence). Arm-PCR of CDR3 regions and iRepertoire HTBI primers were the basis on which TCR beta libraries were built. Each CDR3 protein gets one entry after TCRdb re-called the multiplex PCR reads with MiXCR. The data show a few hundred thousand distinct CDR3 sequences, roughly a fifth seen once.

The TCR was taken from a female donor with Graves disease. The material sequenced was peripheral blood mononuclear cells (PBMCs), taken when the disease was refractory, from a patient treated with antithyroid drugs. The chain is built from TRBV27 and TRBJ1-1; D not certain. In DNA form, the CDR3 reads TGTGCCAGCAACGCTCTCGGGGACACTGAAGCTTTCTTT. Its protein is CASNALGDTEAFF.